The 26 T cell receptor beta chains given below trace back to one sample, sequenced in a study of OX40 agonist ivuxolimab in advanced cancers. Method: immunoSEQ multiplex PCR; TCRdb's copy keeps in-frame clones and lacks some. The data show 15,000 to 25,000 clones, about 77% seen once. Here the sequenced sample was CD4+ or CD8+ T cells sorted from blood, taken in a trial of the OX40 agonist ivuxolimab. The receptors here all came from an adult with an advanced solid tumor such as melanoma, head and neck, liver or kidney cancer.

The gene calls are TRBV6-5 and TRBJ1-1; no reliable D call. Trimming shortened V by 5 bases and J by 9 bases, and 16 bases separated the two germline ends. CDR1 and CDR2 (germline): MNHEY, SVGAGI. This CDR3 spans 13 amino acids. CDR3 sequence (DNA): TGTGCCAGCAGTCCCCTTGGGGTACTTCAAGCTTTCTTT. It encodes CASSPLGVLQAFF.

The rearrangement links TRBV5-5 to TRBJ2-4; D unresolved. This CDR3 is 14 amino acids long. The V end lost 4 bases, the J end lost 6 bases, and 14 bases lay between the germline ends. Germline assignment: CDR1 SGHKS and CDR2 YYEKEE (reference sequence). CDR3 DNA: TGTGCCAGCAGCCCGTGGGGATCAGTAAACATTCAGTACTTC. Encoded protein: CASSPWGSVNIQYF.

This chain uses TRBV14 with TRBJ1-1; 9 bases line up with TRBD1. Germline loops: CDR1 SGHDN, CDR2 FVKESK. The CDR3 totals 16 residues. J lost 1 base, V lost 2 bases, and 5 bases had no gene match. The CDR3 sequence: CASSQLTGGPNTEAFF. CDR3 DNA sequence: TGTGCCAGCAGCCAATTGACAGGGGGGCCGAACACTGAAGCTTTCTTT. Filled out from reference TRBV14 and TRBJ1-1, the complete variable domain reads EAGVTQFPSHSVIEKGQTVTLRCDPISGHDNLYWYRRVMGKEIKFLLHFVKESKQDESGMPNNRFLAERTGGTYSTLKVQPAELEDSGVYFCASSQLTGGPNTEAFFGQGTRLTVV.

The CDR3 loop is CASSTRTGKIETQYF. The CDR3 DNA follows: TGTGCCAGCAGCACCCGGACGGGGAAAATCGAGACCCAGTACTTC. The chain links TRBV7-9 to TRBJ2-5, with D maybe TRBD2 (5 bases). The ends were cut back, 5 bases at V and 5 bases at J, with 18 bases in the middle. The CDR3 is 15 residues long. From germline, CDR1 is SEHNR and CDR2 FQNEAQ (reference sequence).

J is TRBJ1-1 and V is TRBV28; D remains ambiguous. CDR3 length: 11 amino acids. V was clipped by 3 bases and J by 8 bases, with 7 bases between them. Germline CDR1 is MDHEN and CDR2 is SYDVKM. CDR3 sequence: CASSLRMEAFF. In nucleotides, the CDR3 is TGTGCCAGCAGTTTGAGGATGGAAGCTTTCTTT.

The J gene is TRBJ2-5, the V gene TRBV28; possible D gene TRBD1, 5 bases. CDR1 is MDHEN, CDR2 SYDVKM, per germline. The CDR3 is 14 amino acids. Trimming left V 2 bases short and J 4 bases short, with 11 bases between. CDR3 region: CASSLRAGLETQYF. The DNA of the CDR3 is TGTGCCAGCAGTTTAAGGGCAGGGCTAGAGACCCAGTACTTC.

The V call is TRBV7-2, the J call TRBJ1-1, with D uncertain. Germline loops: CDR1 SGHTA, CDR2 FQGNSA. This CDR3 is built from 13 residues. The V end lost 1 base, the J end lost 5 bases, and 8 bases lay between the germline ends. CDR3 in DNA: TGTGCCAGCAGCTTAGTTGGTCGAACTGAAGCTTTCTTT. Translation gives CASSLVGRTEAFF.

This chain uses TRBV4-3 with TRBJ2-3; D possibly corresponds to TRBD2 (6 bases). Germline V gene sequence: CDR1 LGHNA, CDR2 YSLEER. Trimming removed 1 base from V and 4 bases from J, with 12 bases in between. The CDR3 loop spans 15 amino acids. The CDR3 region is CASSQGTGDADTQYF. CDR3 nucleotides: TGCGCCAGCAGCCAAGGAACGGGAGACGCAGATACGCAGTATTTT.

In its sample, this clone is medium-sized (0.01 to 0.1%). V is TRBV19 and J is TRBJ1-4; tentative D call: TRBD1 (6 bases). CDR3 length equals 17 residues. Germline V gives CDR1 LNHDA, CDR2 SQIVND (reference sequence). V dropped 4 bases and J dropped 8 bases, with 23 bases sitting between them. The DNA of the CDR3 is TGTGCCAGTAGTACAAGCCTAGACAGGCAGTTTTCCGAAAAACTGTTTTTT. Its translation: CASSTSLDRQFSEKLFF.

The rearrangement joins TRBV19 to TRBJ2-7, with D uncertain. The CDR3 is made up of 12 amino acids. CDR1 is LNHDA, CDR2 SQIVND, per germline (reference sequence). V dropped 2 bases and J dropped 3 bases, with 5 bases sitting between them. This CDR3 reads CASSIPGYEQYF. CDR3 in DNA: TGTGCCAGTAGTATACCAGGCTACGAGCAGTACTTC.

The V gene is TRBV4-3, the J gene TRBJ1-3; no clear D gene. This CDR3 is built from 16 residues. With 0 bases removed from V and 0 bases from J, the gap between germline ends came to 9 bases. Germline CDR1 is LGHNA and CDR2 is YSLEER. CDR3 sequence: CASSQDGPTSGNTIYF. The CDR3 DNA reads as TGCGCCAGCAGCCAAGATGGACCGACCTCTGGAAACACCATATATTTT.

The chain uses TRBV5-1 and TRBJ2-7; a possible D gene is TRBD2 (6 bases). The CDR3 is 16 residues long. Germline V CDR1 and CDR2: SGHRS, YFSETQ. V was trimmed by 2 bases and J by 0 bases, leaving 15 bases between them. CDR3 sequence reads: CASSFRGNGGSYEQYF. As DNA, the CDR3 is TGCGCCAGCAGCTTCCGCGGGAATGGTGGCTCCTACGAGCAGTACTTC.

This chain connects TRBV2 to TRBJ1-1, with TRBD1 matching over 7 bases. The V and J ends lost 8 bases and 0 bases, in that order; junction bases with no gene match: 12. The CDR3 is 16 residues long. Germline CDR1 reads SNHLY; CDR2 reads FYNNEI. As DNA, the CDR3 is TGTGCCAGCGCCTTGGGGAGGGGGCACATGAACACTGAAGCTTTCTTT. Protein: CASALGRGHMNTEAFF.

CDR3 bases: TGTGCCAGCAGTTTATCGTTTTCCTGGGCTAGCGGGGGCCAGAGCTCCTACAATGAGCAGTTCTTC. Translation: CASSLSFSWASGGQSSYNEQFF. The chain employs TRBV28 and TRBJ2-1; 10 bases agree with TRBD2. From germline, CDR1 is MDHEN and CDR2 SYDVKM. V was clipped by 1 base and J by 0 bases; unmatched bases: 18. The CDR3 spans 22 residues.

This chain uses TRBV7-9 with TRBJ2-2; 12 positions match TRBD2. Unmatched junction bases numbered 6, after V lost 5 bases and J lost 5 bases. CDR3 length: 16 amino acids. The V gene's germline CDR1 is SEHNR and CDR2 FQNEAQ (reference sequence). The CDR3 region is CASSQLAGGRTGELFF. Written as DNA, the CDR3 is TGTGCCAGCAGCCAGCTAGCGGGGGGGCGAACCGGGGAGCTGTTTTTT.

The chain couples TRBV4-1 to TRBJ1-6; D remains unclear. V was cut by 1 base and J by 1 base, with 8 bases left in between. The germline V gene encodes CDR1 MGHRA and CDR2 YSYEKL. The CDR3 spans 16 residues. The CDR3 DNA sequence: TGCGCCAGCAGCCAAGGAGCAGTTTCCTATAATTCACCCCTCCACTTT. This gives the protein CASSQGAVSYNSPLHF.

The chain is built from TRBV11-2 and TRBJ2-5; D gene ambiguous. Germline CDR1 is SGHAT and CDR2 is FQNNGV. V was pared by 3 bases and J by 5 bases, with 10 bases between. This CDR3 comprises 13 residues. The CDR3 bases are TGTGCCAGCAGCTTCTCAGGTCTGGAGACCCAGTACTTC. It codes for CASSFSGLETQYF.

The V and J genes are TRBV6-6 and TRBJ1-5; D unclear. Per the germline V gene, CDR1 is MNHNY and CDR2 is SVGAGI (reference sequence). The CDR3 spans 10 residues. V lost 2 bases and J lost 10, with 3 bases in between. This CDR3 is CASSYNPQHF. The CDR3 DNA follows: TGTGCCAGCAGTTACAATCCCCAGCATTTT.

The J gene is TRBJ1-5, the V gene TRBV19, with D possibly matching TRBD1 (6 bases). V was pared by 6 bases and J by 1 base, with 19 bases between. Per germline, CDR1 LNHDA and CDR2 SQIVND (reference sequence). This CDR3 region has 17 residues. The CDR3 here is CASRPPGPTGSNQPQHF. CDR3 nucleotide sequence: TGTGCCAGTAGACCCCCCGGTCCCACAGGGAGCAATCAGCCCCAGCATTTT. The full variable domain, its missing parts supplied by reference TRBV19 and TRBJ1-5, is DGGITQSPKYLFRKEGQNVTLSCEQNLNHDAMYWYRQDPGQGLRLIYYSQIVNDFQKGDIAEGYSVSREKKESFPLTVTSAQKNPTAFYLCASRPPGPTGSNQPQHFGDGTRLSIL.

V usage is TRBV7-8 and J usage is TRBJ1-3; tentatively, D is TRBD1 (5 bases). This CDR3 has 20 amino acids. The V end was cut by 0 bases, the J end by 1 base, with 22 bases between. Germline loops: CDR1 SGHVS, CDR2 FQNEAQ. The CDR3 protein is CASSLAPDVAAGGSGNTIYF. DNA of the CDR3: TGTGCCAGCAGCTTAGCTCCCGACGTGGCAGCCGGGGGGTCTGGAAACACCATATATTTT.

The CDR3 DNA reads TGTGCCACCAGCAGAGATCGGGGGTCCAATCAGCCCCAGCATTTT. Encoded protein: CATSRDRGSNQPQHF. The chain joins TRBV15 to TRBJ1-5, with TRBD1 as a possible D gene (5 bases). V was shortened by 0 bases and J by 3 bases, with 9 bases between the two germline ends. The germline gives CDR1 LNHNV, CDR2 YYDKDF (reference sequence). This CDR3 has 15 residues.

This clone was counted a few times. The junction and the germline gene differ at one end; a read error may be behind it. This chain connects TRBV5-4 to TRBJ2-2; 8 bases fit TRBD1. The CDR3 extends over 16 amino acids. Germline V CDR1 and CDR2: SGHNT, YYREEE (reference sequence). CDR3 amino acids: CASSQDSTGDTGELFF. CDR3 nucleotides: TGCGCCAGCAGCCAAGACTCGACAGGGGACACCGGGGAGCTGTTTTTT.

This clone was counted only a few times. The V and J genes are TRBV28 and TRBJ1-1; D possibly corresponds to TRBD1 (6 bases). CDR1 and CDR2 (germline): MDHEN, SYDVKM. The CDR3 runs to 20 residues. Trimming cost V 2 bases and J 1 base, with 26 bases left between them. This CDR3 is CASSLPGGPSQTTTNTEAFF. The CDR3, as DNA: TGTGCCAGCAGTTTACCGGGGGGCCCGTCCCAGACCACAACGAACACTGAAGCTTTCTTT.

J is TRBJ1-1 and V is TRBV10-3; D is unclear. Trimming removed 0 bases from V and 0 bases from J, with 8 bases in between. The CDR3 spans 15 residues. The germline V gene has CDR1 ENHRY and CDR2 SYGVKD. CDR3 residues: CAISESAAMNTEAFF. The CDR3, as DNA: TGTGCCATCAGTGAGTCGGCAGCCATGAACACTGAAGCTTTCTTT.

This sequence joins TRBV27 and TRBJ2-7; 15 bases agree with TRBD2. The germline V gene has CDR1 MNHEY and CDR2 SMNVEV (reference sequence). The CDR3 totals 16 residues. Trimming at V came to 5 bases and at J to 3 bases, leaving 5 bases not matched to a gene. This chain's CDR3 is CASSPGTSGGIYEQYF. CDR3 coding DNA: TGTGCCAGCAGTCCCGGGACTAGCGGGGGGATCTACGAGCAGTACTTC.

The chain employs TRBV28 and TRBJ2-7; 8 bases fit TRBD2. Germline CDR1 is MDHEN and CDR2 is SYDVKM. The CDR3 runs 16 residues. After removal of 3 bases from V and 6 bases from J, the junction contained 13 bases not matched to a gene. CDR3 coding DNA: TGTGCCAGCAGTTTTCTAACGGGAGGGCCCTCGGGCGAGCAGTACTTC. Its protein is CASSFLTGGPSGEQYF. The complete variable domain, with remaining parts taken from reference TRBV28 and TRBJ2-7, reads DVKVTQSSRYLVKRTGEKVFLECVQDMDHENMFWYRQDPGLGLRLIYFSYDVKMKEKGDIPEGYSVSREKKERFSLILESASTNQTSMYLCASSFLTGGPSGEQYFGPGTRLTVT.